This record covers a single T cell receptor (beta chain). The data were produced by immunoSEQ multiplex PCR, yet TCRdb's version contains in-frame clones alone and is incomplete. The data contain 30,000 to 35,000 clones, 85% to 95% of them singletons. The data were taken from a study of PD-1 and CTLA-4 blockade in melanoma. This clonotype originated in a human donor with melanoma. Sequences were derived from CD8+ T cells from peripheral blood, sampled from a patient given anti-PD-1 treatment.

This chain's CDR3 is CASSQDWGLEDGYTF. The CDR3 region has the DNA TGTGCCAGCAGCCAAGATTGGGGGCTTGAAGATGGCTACACCTTC. The chain is built from TRBV3-1 (or the pseudogene TRBV3-2) and TRBJ1-2, with a weak D call TRBD1 (6 bases). This CDR3 spans 15 amino acids. The germline V gene has CDR1 LGHDT and CDR2 YNNKEL (reference sequence). V was shortened by 0 bases and J by 6 bases, with 14 bases between the two germline ends.